One TCR beta chain is described in this entry. The CDR3 length is 14 residues. Germline V gene lookup returns CDR1 KGHSH and CDR2 LQKENI. The V and J ends lost 6 bases and 0 bases respectively, with 12 bases between them. Using its own MiXCR run on the 5' RACE reads, TCRdb lists one record per CDR3 protein. This sample has 250,000 to 400,000 distinct CDR3 sequences, with 13% to 15% found just once. The data were taken from a study of T-cell memory formation after mild COVID-19. The chain recombines TRBV18 with TRBJ2-7; D is perhaps TRBD1 (5 bases). The sample consisted of PBMCs or a T cell subset sorted from them (not recorded which). The clonotype was recovered from a young man who had mild COVID-19 (a few samples of this study predate the infection). Cell type and time point are not known. CDR3 in DNA: TGTGCCAGCTCCCCCGACAGTCGCTCCTACGAGCAGTACGTC. Translation: CASSPDSRSYEQYV.